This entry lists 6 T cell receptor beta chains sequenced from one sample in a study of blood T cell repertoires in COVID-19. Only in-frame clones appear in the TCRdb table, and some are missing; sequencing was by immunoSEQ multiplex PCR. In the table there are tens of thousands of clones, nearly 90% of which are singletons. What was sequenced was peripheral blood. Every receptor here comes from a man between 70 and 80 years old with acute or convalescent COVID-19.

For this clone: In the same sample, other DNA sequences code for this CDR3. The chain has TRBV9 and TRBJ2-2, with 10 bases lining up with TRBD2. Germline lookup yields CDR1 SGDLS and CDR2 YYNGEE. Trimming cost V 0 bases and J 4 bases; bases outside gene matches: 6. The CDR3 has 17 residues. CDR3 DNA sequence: TGTGCCAGCAGCGTAGGGGGACTAGCGAGAGGCACCGGGGAGCTGTTTTTT. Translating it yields CASSVGGLARGTGELFF.

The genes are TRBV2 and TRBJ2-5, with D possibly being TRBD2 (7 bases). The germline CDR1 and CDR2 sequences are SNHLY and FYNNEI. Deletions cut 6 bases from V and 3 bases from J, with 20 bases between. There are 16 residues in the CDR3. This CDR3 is CASSSPWGGAKETQYF. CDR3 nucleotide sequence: TGTGCCAGCAGCTCACCTTGGGGGGGGGCGAAAGAGACCCAGTACTTC.

The CDR3 spells CATSREGGSAGELFF. The CDR3, as DNA: TGTGCCACCAGCAGAGAAGGGGGCTCCGCCGGGGAGCTGTTTTTT. This chain uses TRBV15 with TRBJ2-2; 7 nucleotides align to TRBD1. With 0 bases clipped from V and 6 bases from J, the junction kept 4 bases outside the gene matches. Germline V gives CDR1 LNHNV, CDR2 YYDKDF (reference sequence). The CDR3 runs to 15 residues.

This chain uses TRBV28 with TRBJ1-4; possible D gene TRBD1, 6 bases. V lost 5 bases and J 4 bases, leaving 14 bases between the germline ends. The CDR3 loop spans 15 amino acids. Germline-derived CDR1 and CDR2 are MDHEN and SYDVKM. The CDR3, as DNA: TGTGCCAGCAGTCCCTGGACAGCCCATAATGAAAAACTGTTTTTT. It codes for CASSPWTAHNEKLFF.

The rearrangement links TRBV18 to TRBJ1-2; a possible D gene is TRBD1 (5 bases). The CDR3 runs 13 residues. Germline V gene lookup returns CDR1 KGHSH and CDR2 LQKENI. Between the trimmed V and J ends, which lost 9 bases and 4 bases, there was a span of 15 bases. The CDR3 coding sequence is TGTGCCAGTTGGACACGGCAGGGCTATGGCTACACCTTC. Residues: CASWTRQGYGYTF.

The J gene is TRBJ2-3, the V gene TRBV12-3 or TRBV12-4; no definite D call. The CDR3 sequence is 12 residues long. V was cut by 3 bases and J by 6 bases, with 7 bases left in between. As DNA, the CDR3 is TGTGCCAGCAGTTTCATCGGGGATACGCAGTATTTT. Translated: CASSFIGDTQYF.